This T cell receptor (beta chain) was profiled in a study of T cells expressing NK-cell markers (dated by TCRdb to about 2020). In the study overall: Eight or nine donors provided sorted CD3+CD56+NKG2C+, CD3+CD56+NKG2C- and CD3+CD56-NKG2C+ T-cell subsets, whose TCR beta-chain repertoires were profiled. The study sequenced eight donors, all healthy volunteers chosen at random: three men and five women. Seven of the eight sequenced donors were HCMV-seropositive and one was HCMV-seronegative. The libraries were sequenced on Illumina HiSeq 2000/2500, MiSeq or NextSeq, producing 2 x 150 bp reads. What the study reported, not specific to this receptor: Those dominant clonotypes were again the most abundant among CD3+CD56-NKG2C+ cells in four donors, at about 25-65%. It remained unclear whether the expanded NKG2C-expressing T cell clones were specific for HCMV antigens. For 5 or 6 donors, the dominant CD3+CD56+NKG2C+ clonotypes were among the top 10 CD8+ clonotypes and accounted for about 1.0-7.5% of CD8+ T cells.

The germline V gene (reference sequence) sets CDR1 to LNHNV and CDR2 to YYDKDF. From the cysteine through the phenylalanine, the CDR3 covers 15 amino acids. The DNA is not on file. A commercial ELISA kit detecting HCMV-specific IgG in serum was used to determine HCMV serostatus. Ficoll density gradient centrifugation was used to isolate peripheral blood mononuclear cells from blood. The sequencer listed for this sample is Illumina HiSeq 2000. The TCR beta cDNA libraries were made using 5'RACE template switching, a step that added both a universal primer site and unique molecular identifiers. Synthesis of cDNA was primed from the TCR beta constant segment and was followed by two consecutive PCR amplification steps. As for how the authors treated the data: Reads were demultiplexed and grouped by UMI with MIGEC, and clonotypes were assembled and quantified with MiTCR. To exclude erroneous sequences, any TCR cDNA sequence not supported by at least two reads was discarded. The tcR package was used for downstream repertoire analysis, and clonotypes were matched between fractions using CDR3 nucleotide sequence together with V segment. VDJmatch was used to annotate antigen specificity against VDJdb, with one amino acid substitution allowed in CDR3. Following TCRdb reprocessing, every CDR3 protein sequence forms one entry, and DNA is not provided. None of the V and J calls come from the authors' own analysis; TCRdb made them. The sample has about 550,000 distinct CDR3 sequences on record. Of the sample, roughly 3.5% falls within the top ten clones.

Of note for this clonotype: Its antigen remains unidentified.

The sequence was obtained from a man younger than 35 in good health. Donor details come from another sample of the same person, matched by shared clones. Material for sequencing was blood T cells: a sorted CD56 or NKG2C T cell subset, CD4+ or CD8+ T cells, or bulk PBMC T cells (not recorded which). Recombination joined TRBV15 with TRBJ2-1. CDR3 protein: CATSRDSGDSTPQFF. Supplemented by the reference TRBV15 and TRBJ2-1 proteins around the CDR3, the complete variable domain is DAMVIQNPRYQVTQFGKPVTLSCSQTLNHNVMYWYQQKSSQAPKLLFHYYDKDFNNEADTPDNFQSRRPNTSFCFLDIRSPGLGDTAMYLCATSRDSGDSTPQFFGPGTRLTVL.